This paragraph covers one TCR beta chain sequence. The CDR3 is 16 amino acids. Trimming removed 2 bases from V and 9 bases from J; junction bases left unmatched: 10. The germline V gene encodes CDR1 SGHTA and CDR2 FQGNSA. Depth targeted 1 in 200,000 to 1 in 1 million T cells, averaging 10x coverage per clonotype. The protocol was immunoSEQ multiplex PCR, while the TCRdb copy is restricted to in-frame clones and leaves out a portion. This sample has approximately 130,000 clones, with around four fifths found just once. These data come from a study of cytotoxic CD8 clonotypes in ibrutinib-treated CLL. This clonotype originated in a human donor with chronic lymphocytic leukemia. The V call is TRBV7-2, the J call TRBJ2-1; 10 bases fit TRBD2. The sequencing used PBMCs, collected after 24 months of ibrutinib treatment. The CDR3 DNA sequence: TGTGCCAGCAGCTTAATAGCGGGGGGAATAGGAGCTGAGCAGTTCTTC. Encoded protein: CASSLIAGGIGAEQFF. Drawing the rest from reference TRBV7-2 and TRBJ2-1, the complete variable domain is GAGVSQSPSNKVTEKGKDVELRCDPISGHTALYWYRQSLGQGLEFLIYFQGNSAPDKSGLPSDRFSAERTGGSVSTLTIQRTQQEDSAVYLCASSLIAGGIGAEQFFGPGTRLTVL.